This T cell receptor (beta chain) was sequenced in a study of naive CD8 T cells in extremely preterm neonates. Study-wide results and limits: iChao1 richness was lowest in preterm neonates, significantly versus all ages.

Healthy children aged about 16-60 months having elective surgery, and healthy nonsmoking adults, gave blood. Sorting kept Annexin V-negative CD3+CD8+CD45RA+CCR7+ naive T cells. Each sample had roughly 19,000–110,000 sorted naive CD8+ T cells. Sequencing used immunoSEQ multiplex PCR; TCRdb keeps in-frame clones, though not all of them. The data contain roughly 4,000 clones, 95% to 98% of them singletons. Worth noting for this clone: The antigen remains unidentified.

Trimming left V 5 bases short and J 8 bases short, with 21 bases between. The length of the CDR3 is 16 residues. The germline CDR1 and CDR2 sequences are LGHNA and YSLEER. Sample: naive CD8+ T cells from blood. This TCR came from a human donor in good health. The chain is built from TRBV4-3 and TRBJ1-4, with D uncertain. CDR3 sequence: CASSDRGGGLGEKLFF. CDR3 bases: TGCGCCAGCAGCGACCGGGGAGGAGGGCTGGGGGAAAAACTGTTTTTT.